These 27 T cell receptor beta chains originate from one sample sequenced in a study of T cell repertoires in cytomegalovirus infection. TCRdb re-derived calls from the reads in MiXCR, one entry per CDR3 protein. Of about 700,000 distinct CDR3 sequences in the sample, roughly 36% were seen once. Their specific antigens are unknown. The starting material was cultured PBMCs, obtained from culture after CMV antigen stimulation. The receptors shown here come from a human donor in good health (CMV status not recorded). Some clones in this sample may be carry-over from other donors' samples.

In this sample, this clonotype turned up a few times. The rearrangement uses TRBV12-3 or TRBV12-4 and TRBJ2-3; no definite D call. V was shortened by 5 bases and J by 6 bases, with 12 bases between the two germline ends. This CDR3 contains 13 residues. The CDR3 DNA follows: TGTGCCAGCAGTCCTCTAATGGGGGATACGCAGTATTTT. Translated, it gives CASSPLMGDTQYF.

This clonotype showed up just a few times. This sequence joins TRBV15 and TRBJ1-1; unclear D gene. The CDR3 loop spans 13 amino acids. Trimming took 0 bases from V and 4 from J, leaving 6 bases between them. Germline V gene lookup returns CDR1 LNHNV and CDR2 YYDKDF (reference sequence). This CDR3 is CATSRDTGTEAFF. In nucleotides, the CDR3 is TGTGCCACCAGCAGAGATACGGGCACTGAAGCTTTCTTT.

In its sample, this clonotype was seen a few times. With a much larger clone just one base away, this may be a read error. The chain's CDR3 is CASSLNSEQYF. Here the CDR3 DNA reads TGTGCCAGCAGCCTCAACTCCGAGCAGTACTTC. This chain connects TRBV7-8 to TRBJ2-7; no clear D. The CDR3 has 11 amino acids. CDR1 and CDR2 from the germline V gene are SGHVS and FQNEAQ. V was trimmed by 5 bases and J by 6 bases, leaving 8 bases between them.

A few counts support this clonotype. The rearrangement links TRBV12-3 or TRBV12-4 to TRBJ2-7; D is possibly TRBD2 (5 bases). The CDR3 extends over 14 amino acids. The V end was cut by 6 bases, the J end by 7 bases, with 19 bases between. CDR3 in amino acids: CASSPRRVDGEQYF. The CDR3 nucleotides read TGTGCCAGCAGCCCACGGCGGGTCGACGGGGAGCAGTACTTC.

V is TRBV6-5 and J is TRBJ1-2; D gene unclear. Trimming shortened V by 7 bases and J by 4 bases, and 13 bases separated the two germline ends. CDR1 is MNHEY, CDR2 SVGAGI, per germline. CDR3 length: 13 residues. CDR3 DNA: TGTGCCAGCACAGAAGGACGCCTCTATGGCTACACCTTC. Protein product: CASTEGRLYGYTF.

The J gene is TRBJ2-5, the V gene TRBV18; 9 bases are shared with TRBD2. Germline V lookup: CDR1 KGHSH, CDR2 LQKENI. J lost 7 bases, V lost 1 base, and 10 bases had no gene match. The CDR3 is made up of 16 amino acids. This chain's CDR3 is CASSPRLAVALGTQYF. CDR3 nucleotide sequence: TGTGCCAGCTCACCACGACTAGCGGTTGCCCTTGGGACCCAGTACTTC.

This clonotype was counted only a few times. The CDR3 loop reads CASSQDLGNTEAFF. The CDR3 DNA sequence: TGCGCCAGCAGCCAAGATCTGGGGAACACTGAAGCTTTCTTT. The rearrangement links TRBV4-1 to TRBJ1-1; D call uncertain. Trimming removed 0 bases at V and 1 base at J, with 6 bases between. The CDR3 spans 14 residues. Germline V gives CDR1 MGHRA, CDR2 YSYEKL.

Ten or more counts support this clonotype. The genes are TRBV7-6 and TRBJ2-5; no clear D gene. Looked up from germline, CDR1 is SGHVS and CDR2 is FNYEAQ. V was pared by 2 bases and J by 4 bases, with 8 bases between. The CDR3 spans 13 residues. The CDR3 protein is CASSLTHGETQYF. The CDR3 DNA is TGTGCCAGCAGCTTAACCCACGGAGAGACCCAGTACTTC. The variable domain in full, completed from reference TRBV7-6 and TRBJ2-5, reads GAGVSQSPRYKVTKRGQDVALRCDPISGHVSLYWYRQALGQGPEFLTYFNYEAQQDKSGLPNDRFSAERPEGSISTLTIQRTEQRDSAMYRCASSLTHGETQYFGPGTRLLVL.

This clonotype showed up just a few times. The rearrangement joins TRBV7-2 to TRBJ1-6, with D unresolved. V was pared by 1 base and J by 6 bases, with 10 bases between. CDR1 and CDR2 (germline): SGHTA, FQGNSA. The CDR3 length is 15 residues. The CDR3 DNA is TGTGCCAGCAGCTTAGGGGGAAGCGGTAATTCACCCCTCCACTTT. Its translation is CASSLGGSGNSPLHF.

This clonotype was observed many times. The V and J genes are TRBV12-3 or TRBV12-4 and TRBJ2-1; TRBD2 aligns across 8 bases. The J segment lost 1 base and the V segment lost 6 bases, leaving 2 bases of the junction unmatched. The CDR3 is made up of 14 amino acids. As DNA, the CDR3 is TGTGCCAGCAGGATAGCGGGATCCTACAATGAGCAGTTCTTC. This sequence encodes CASRIAGSYNEQFF.

This clonotype was picked up a small number of times. The chain carries TRBV11-3 and TRBJ2-3, with D perhaps matching TRBD2 (6 bases). The CDR3 sequence is 16 residues long. In germline, CDR1 is SGHNT, CDR2 YENEEA. Between the trimmed V and J ends, which lost 1 base and 0 bases, there was a span of 11 bases. CDR3: CASSLGAGSSTDTQYF. In nucleotides, the CDR3 is TGTGCCAGCAGCTTAGGGGCCGGGAGTAGCACAGATACGCAGTATTTT.

This clonotype was detected only a few times. The V gene is TRBV7-9, the J gene TRBJ1-3, with a possible D match to TRBD1 (6 bases). Germline V gene data show CDR1 as SEHNR and CDR2 as FQNEAQ (reference sequence). CDR3 size: 12 residues. Trimming pared 1 base from V and 11 bases from J, leaving 9 bases between. DNA of the CDR3: TGTGCCAGCAGCTTAGTCCGGGGGCCCATATATTTT. Protein sequence: CASSLVRGPIYF.

A few counts support this clonotype. The chain combines TRBV29-1 with TRBJ2-7, with 8 bases matching TRBD1. The CDR3 spans 14 residues. Trimming at V came to 7 bases and at J to 3 bases, leaving 11 bases not matched to a gene. CDR1 and CDR2 (germline): SQVTM, ANQGSEA. The CDR3 is CSGKDREGGYEQYF. For the CDR3, the DNA is TGCAGCGGGAAGGACAGGGAAGGGGGCTACGAGCAGTACTTC.

The rearrangement links TRBV4-1 to TRBJ1-3; no firm D call. This CDR3 is built from 14 residues. Trimming removed 1 base from V and 2 bases from J, with 6 bases in between. CDR1 MGHRA and CDR2 YSYEKL come from the germline V gene. The CDR3 is CASSQVRAGNTIYF. DNA of the CDR3: TGCGCCAGCAGCCAAGTGAGGGCTGGAAACACCATATATTTT.

The genes are TRBV20-1 and TRBJ1-1, with 12 bases that match TRBD1. The CDR3 contains 14 residues. After removal of 2 bases from V and 7 bases from J, the junction contained 5 bases not matched to a gene. In germline, CDR1 is DFQATT, CDR2 SNEGSKA (reference sequence). CDR3 amino acids: CSARTGQGAGEAFF. Here the CDR3 DNA reads TGCAGTGCTAGAACGGGACAGGGGGCGGGTGAAGCTTTCTTT.

This chain connects TRBV11-2 to TRBJ2-2; unclear D gene. The germline V gene has CDR1 SGHAT and CDR2 FQNNGV. The length of the CDR3 is 15 residues. Trimming removed 1 base at V and 4 bases at J, with 10 bases between. CDR3: CASSLGLSGTGELFF. CDR3 in DNA: TGTGCCAGCAGCTTAGGGCTCTCGGGCACCGGGGAGCTGTTTTTT.

This chain uses TRBV15 with TRBJ1-4; the D is unclear. V was shortened by 4 bases and J by 4 bases, with 19 bases between the two germline ends. Germline V gene sequence: CDR1 LNHNV, CDR2 YYDKDF (reference sequence). The CDR3 is 17 residues long. In DNA form, the CDR3 reads TGTGCCACCAGCACCTTCGCAAGATTCAATTATAATGAAAAACTGTTTTTT. Amino acid sequence: CATSTFARFNYNEKLFF.

The chain recombines TRBV7-8 with TRBJ1-1, with 10 bases aligning to TRBD1. The CDR3 length is 18 residues. Germline V lookup: CDR1 SGHVS, CDR2 FQNEAQ. J gave up 0 bases and V 1 base, and 8 bases lay outside the gene matches. As DNA, the CDR3 is TGTGCCAGCAGCTTAGGGCGGCGGACAGGGGGGGTGAACACTGAAGCTTTCTTT. Amino acids: CASSLGRRTGGVNTEAFF.

The J gene is TRBJ2-1, the V gene TRBV5-4; D is uncertain. The V and J ends lost 6 bases and 0 bases respectively, with 19 bases between them. CDR1 and CDR2 from the germline V gene are SGHNT and YYREEE (reference sequence). The CDR3 consists of 17 residues. For the CDR3, the DNA is TGTGCCAGCACTCCGAGGCCGGGCGCCGGCTCCTACAATGAGCAGTTCTTC. Translating it yields CASTPRPGAGSYNEQFF.

Concerning this clonotype itself: The junction departs from the called germline gene at one end, perhaps through a read error. The rearrangement uses TRBV10-3 and TRBJ2-1; 7 bases are shared with TRBD1. This CDR3 has 12 residues. CDR1 is ENHRY, CDR2 SYGVKD, per germline. CDR3 in DNA: TGTGCCATCAGCCCGACAGGGAATGAGCAGTTGTTC. Encoded protein: CAISPTGNEQLF.

With regard to this clonotype: At one end, the junction sequence differs from germline, possibly due to a read error. The chain couples TRBV2 to TRBJ1-2; D remains unclear. The CDR3 spans 14 residues. The V gene's germline CDR1 is SNHLY and CDR2 FYNNEI. In nucleotides, the CDR3 is TGTGCCAGCAGTGAAACGAGGACCCCGTTTGGCTGCACCTTC. It is translated as CASSETRTPFGCTF.

This clonotype was seen only a few times. The chain combines TRBV29-1 with TRBJ2-1; 13 bases fit TRBD2. This CDR3 has 17 amino acids. V dropped 5 bases and J dropped 7; count of bases not matched to a gene: 14. Germline values: CDR1 SQVTM, CDR2 ANQGSEA. The CDR3 bases are TGCAGCGTTTTACGTGGGTCGGGACTAGCGGGAAATAATGAGCAGTTCTTC. It is translated as CSVLRGSGLAGNNEQFF.

The chain uses TRBV7-2 and TRBJ1-1, with D maybe TRBD1 (5 bases). Deletions cut 5 bases from V and 4 bases from J, with 14 bases between. The V gene's germline CDR1 is SGHTA and CDR2 FQGNSA. The CDR3 is 14 residues long. Here the CDR3 reads CASSLRWGSTEAFF. Here the CDR3 DNA reads TGTGCCAGCAGCCTTCGATGGGGGTCCACTGAAGCTTTCTTT. The variable domain in full, with the rest retrieved from reference TRBV7-2 and TRBJ1-1, is GAGVSQSPSNKVTEKGKDVELRCDPISGHTALYWYRQSLGQGLEFLIYFQGNSAPDKSGLPSDRFSAERTGGSVSTLTIQRTQQEDSAVYLCASSLRWGSTEAFFGQGTRLTVV.

This clonotype was picked up a small number of times. V usage is TRBV7-2 and J usage is TRBJ2-3, with unresolved D. Germline V CDR1 and CDR2: SGHTA, FQGNSA. The CDR3 consists of 14 residues. Trimming left V 5 bases short and J 0 bases short, with 9 bases between. The CDR3 DNA is TGTGCCAGCAGCGTCCTCCCTAGCACAGATACGCAGTATTTT. It codes for CASSVLPSTDTQYF.

Of note for this clonotype: One end of the junction fails to match germline, which may point to a read error. V is TRBV5-3 and J is TRBJ2-1; D not resolved. TRBV5-3 counts as an open reading frame of uncertain function. The CDR3 is 14 residues long. The CDR3 sequence is CASSFRLGYNEQFF. In nucleotides, the CDR3 is TGTGCCAGCAGCTTTCGGCTAGGGTACAATGAGCAGTTCTTC.

A few counts support this clonotype. V and J are TRBV12-3 or TRBV12-4 and TRBJ2-5, with D perhaps matching TRBD2 (6 bases). The CDR3 is 13 residues long. Trimming took 6 bases from V and 5 from J, leaving 13 bases between them. The CDR3 spells CASRGTSLETQYF. The CDR3 DNA reads TGTGCCAGCAGAGGAACTAGCTTGGAGACCCAGTACTTC.

The CDR3 protein is CASTVSPSGGAEAFF. As DNA, the CDR3 is TGTGCCAGCACCGTTTCCCCCTCTGGCGGGGCTGAAGCTTTCTTT. This chain uses TRBV5-8 with TRBJ1-1; D is uncertain. Germline V gives CDR1 SGHTS, CDR2 YDEGEE. The CDR3 is 15 residues long. Trimming removed 6 bases from V and 6 bases from J, with 21 bases in between.